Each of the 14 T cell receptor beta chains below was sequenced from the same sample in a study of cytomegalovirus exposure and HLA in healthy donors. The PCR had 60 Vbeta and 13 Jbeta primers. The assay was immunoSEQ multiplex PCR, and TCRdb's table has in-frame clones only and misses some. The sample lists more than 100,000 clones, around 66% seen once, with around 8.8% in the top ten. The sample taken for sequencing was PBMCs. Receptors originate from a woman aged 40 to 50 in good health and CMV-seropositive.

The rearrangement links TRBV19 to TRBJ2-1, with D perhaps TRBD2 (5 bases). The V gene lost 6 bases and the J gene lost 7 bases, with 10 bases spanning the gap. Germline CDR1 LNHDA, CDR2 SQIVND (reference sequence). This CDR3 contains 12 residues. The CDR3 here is CASRGGSNEQFF. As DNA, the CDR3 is TGTGCCAGTAGGGGCGGGTCTAATGAGCAGTTCTTC.

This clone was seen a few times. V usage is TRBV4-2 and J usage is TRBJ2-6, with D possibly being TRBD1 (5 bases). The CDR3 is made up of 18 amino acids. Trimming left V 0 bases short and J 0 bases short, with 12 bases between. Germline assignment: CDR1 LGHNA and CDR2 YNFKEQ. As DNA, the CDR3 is TGTGCCAGCAGCCAAGATCTAAGGGGCCTCTCTGGGGCCAACGTCCTGACTTTC. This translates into CASSQDLRGLSGANVLTF.

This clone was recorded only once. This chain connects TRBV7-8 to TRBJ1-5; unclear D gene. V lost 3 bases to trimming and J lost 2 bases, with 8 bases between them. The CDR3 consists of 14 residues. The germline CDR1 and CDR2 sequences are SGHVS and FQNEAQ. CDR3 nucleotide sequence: TGTGCCAGCAGCTTCCGCTCGGGCAATCAGCCCCAGCATTTT. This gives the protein CASSFRSGNQPQHF.

The CDR3 loop is CASRGHSTDTQYF. CDR3 nucleotides: TGTGCCAGCAGGGGCCACAGCACAGATACGCAGTATTTT. The J gene is TRBJ2-3, the V gene TRBV28; D gene unclear. This CDR3 comprises 13 residues. V dropped 6 bases and J dropped 0 bases, with 7 bases sitting between them. In germline, CDR1 is MDHEN, CDR2 SYDVKM.

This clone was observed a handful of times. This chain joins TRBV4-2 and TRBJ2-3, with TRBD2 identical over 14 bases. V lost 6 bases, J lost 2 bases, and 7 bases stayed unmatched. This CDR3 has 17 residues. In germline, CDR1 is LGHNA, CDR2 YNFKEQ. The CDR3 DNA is TGTGCCAGCAGGACTAGCGGGGGGGCGACCGTCACAGATACGCAGTATTTT. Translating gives CASRTSGGATVTDTQYF.

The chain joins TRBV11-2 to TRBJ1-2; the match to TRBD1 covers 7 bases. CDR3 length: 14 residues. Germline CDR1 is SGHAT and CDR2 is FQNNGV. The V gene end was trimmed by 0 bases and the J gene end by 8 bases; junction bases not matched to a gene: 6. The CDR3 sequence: CASSLERTGGGYTF. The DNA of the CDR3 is TGTGCCAGCAGCTTAGAAAGGACAGGAGGAGGCTACACCTTC. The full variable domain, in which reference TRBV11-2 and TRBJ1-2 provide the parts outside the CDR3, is EAGVAQSPRYKIIEKRQSVAFWCNPISGHATLYWYQQILGQGPKLLIQFQNNGVVDDSQLPKDRFSAERLKGVDSTLKIQPAKLEDSAVYLCASSLERTGGGYTFGSGTRLTVV.

In nucleotides, the CDR3 is TGTGCCAGCAGTCGCGGGACAGGGGGAAACTCACCCCTCCACTTT. Amino acid sequence: CASSRGTGGNSPLHF. J is TRBJ1-6 and V is TRBV6-5, with 11 bases fitting TRBD1. CDR3 length equals 15 residues. In germline, CDR1 is MNHEY, CDR2 SVGAGI. The ends lost 5 bases at V and 10 bases at J; junction bases unmatched: 7.

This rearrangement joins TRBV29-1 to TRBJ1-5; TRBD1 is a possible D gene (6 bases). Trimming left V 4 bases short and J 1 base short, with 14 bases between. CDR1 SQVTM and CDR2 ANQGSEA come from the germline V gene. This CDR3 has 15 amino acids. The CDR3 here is CSVVSGESSNQPQHF. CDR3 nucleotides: TGCAGCGTTGTCTCAGGGGAATCAAGCAATCAGCCCCAGCATTTT.

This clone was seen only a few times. The CDR3 here is CASSLGKAVAFF. As DNA, the CDR3 is TGTGCCAGCAGCCTTGGGAAAGCGGTAGCTTTCTTT. The gene calls are TRBV6-6 and TRBJ1-1; D ambiguous. The CDR3 has 12 amino acids. Germline V lookup: CDR1 MNHNY, CDR2 SVGAGI (reference sequence). V was pared by 6 bases and J by 10 bases, with 15 bases between.

In nucleotides, the CDR3 is TGTGCCAGTAGTATAAGTGAGGGGGACATTTCCTACGAGCAGTACTTC. Translation gives CASSISEGDISYEQYF. This chain connects TRBV19 to TRBJ2-7; a weak D match, TRBD1 (6 bases). The V gene's germline CDR1 is LNHDA and CDR2 SQIVND (reference sequence). With 2 bases removed from V and 1 base from J, the gap between germline ends came to 15 bases. This CDR3 comprises 16 residues. Complete variable domain (other parts from reference TRBV19 and TRBJ2-7): DGGITQSPKYLFRKEGQNVTLSCEQNLNHDAMYWYRQDPGQGLRLIYYSQIVNDFQKGDIAEGYSVSREKKESFPLTVTSAQKNPTAFYLCASSISEGDISYEQYFGPGTRLTVT.

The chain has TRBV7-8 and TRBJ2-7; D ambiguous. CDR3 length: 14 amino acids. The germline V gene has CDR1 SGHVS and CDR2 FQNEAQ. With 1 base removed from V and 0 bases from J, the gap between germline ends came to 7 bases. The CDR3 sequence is CASSLGGVSYEQYF. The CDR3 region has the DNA TGTGCCAGCAGCTTAGGAGGAGTCTCCTACGAGCAGTACTTC.

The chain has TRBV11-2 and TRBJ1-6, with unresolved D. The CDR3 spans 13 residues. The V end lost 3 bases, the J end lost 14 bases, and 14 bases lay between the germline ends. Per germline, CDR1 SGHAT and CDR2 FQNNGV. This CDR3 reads CASSFLGEQALHF. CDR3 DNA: TGTGCCAGCAGCTTCCTCGGGGAGCAAGCCCTCCACTTT.

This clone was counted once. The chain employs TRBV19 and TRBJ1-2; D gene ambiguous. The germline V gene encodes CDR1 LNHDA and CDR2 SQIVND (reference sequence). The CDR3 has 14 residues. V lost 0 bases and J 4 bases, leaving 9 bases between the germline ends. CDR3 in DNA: TGTGCCAGTAGTATAGATGCCACTCTCTATGGCTACACCTTC. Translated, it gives CASSIDATLYGYTF. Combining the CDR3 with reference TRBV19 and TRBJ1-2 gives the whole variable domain DGGITQSPKYLFRKEGQNVTLSCEQNLNHDAMYWYRQDPGQGLRLIYYSQIVNDFQKGDIAEGYSVSREKKESFPLTVTSAQKNPTAFYLCASSIDATLYGYTFGSGTRLTVV.

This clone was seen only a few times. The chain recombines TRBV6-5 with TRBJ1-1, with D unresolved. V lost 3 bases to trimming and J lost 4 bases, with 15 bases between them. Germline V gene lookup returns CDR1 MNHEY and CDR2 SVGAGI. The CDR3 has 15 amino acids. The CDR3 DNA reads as TGTGCCAGCAGTTATCATGCCGGTCCAGGCACTGAAGCTTTCTTT. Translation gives CASSYHAGPGTEAFF.